The TCR beta chain under discussion was sequenced for a study of brain T cells in children with intractable seizures. Germline-derived CDR1 and CDR2 are MNHEY and SVGAGI. Deletions cut 6 bases from V and 4 bases from J, with 9 bases between. The CDR3 is made up of 12 amino acids. On this clone itself: No antigen is known for it.

Only in-frame clones appear in the TCRdb table, and some are missing; sequencing was by immunoSEQ multiplex PCR. Among hundreds of thousands of clones listed, over 90% were seen once. The time point denotes: blood from clinic visit 5 months post-surgery; TSC patient then seizure free. Only cases whose brain tissue showed the highest T cell transcript signatures were sequenced. Study-level results: Pre-surgery blood may have been undersampled, hiding some clones.

The rearrangement uses TRBV6-5 and TRBJ1-2; possibly TRBD1 for D (5 bases). The TCR sequence derives from a boy under two years old with tuberous sclerosis and intractable seizures. The source material was peripheral blood, sampled 4 to 5 months after surgery. The CDR3 spells CASRGTAYGYTF. CDR3 coding DNA: TGTGCCAGCAGAGGGACCGCCTATGGCTACACCTTC.